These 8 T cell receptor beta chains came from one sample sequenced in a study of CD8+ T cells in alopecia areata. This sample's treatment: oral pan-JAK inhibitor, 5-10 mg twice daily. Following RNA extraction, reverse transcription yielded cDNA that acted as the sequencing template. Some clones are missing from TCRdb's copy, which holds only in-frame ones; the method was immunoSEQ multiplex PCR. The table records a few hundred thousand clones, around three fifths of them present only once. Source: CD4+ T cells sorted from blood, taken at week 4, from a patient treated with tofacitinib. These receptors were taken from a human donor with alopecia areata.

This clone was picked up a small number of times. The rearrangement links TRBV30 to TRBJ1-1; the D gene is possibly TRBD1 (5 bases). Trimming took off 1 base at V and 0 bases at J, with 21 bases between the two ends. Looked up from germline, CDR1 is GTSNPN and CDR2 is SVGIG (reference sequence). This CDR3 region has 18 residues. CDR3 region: CAWSGSKGDYSMNTEAFF. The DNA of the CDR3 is TGTGCCTGGAGTGGGTCGAAAGGGGACTATTCCATGAACACTGAAGCTTTCTTT.

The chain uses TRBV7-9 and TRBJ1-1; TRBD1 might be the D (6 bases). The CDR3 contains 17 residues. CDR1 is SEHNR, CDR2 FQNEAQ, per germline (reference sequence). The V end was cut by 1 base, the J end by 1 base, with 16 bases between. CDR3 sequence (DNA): TGTGCCAGCAGCTTAGGGGGGCCAGGGGCCGCGAACACTGAAGCTTTCTTT. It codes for CASSLGGPGAANTEAFF.

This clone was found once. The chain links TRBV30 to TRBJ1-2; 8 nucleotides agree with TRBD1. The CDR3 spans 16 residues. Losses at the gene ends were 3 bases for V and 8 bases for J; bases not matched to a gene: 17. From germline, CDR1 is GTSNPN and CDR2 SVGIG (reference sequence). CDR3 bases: TGTGCCTGGAGCCGGGACAGGTCACCCCCATTGCGGGGCTACACCTTC. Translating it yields CAWSRDRSPPLRGYTF. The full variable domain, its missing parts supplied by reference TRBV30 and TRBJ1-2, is SQTIHQWPATLVQPVGSPLSLECTVEGTSNPNLYWYRQAAGRGLQLLFYSVGIGQISSEVPQNLSASRPQDRQFILSSKKLLLSDSGFYLCAWSRDRSPPLRGYTFGSGTRLTVV.

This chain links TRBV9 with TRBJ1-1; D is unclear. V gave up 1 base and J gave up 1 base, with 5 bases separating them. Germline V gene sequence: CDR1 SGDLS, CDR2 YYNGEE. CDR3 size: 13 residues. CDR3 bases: TGTGCCAGCAGCGTACAGGAGAACACTGAAGCTTTCTTT. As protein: CASSVQENTEAFF.

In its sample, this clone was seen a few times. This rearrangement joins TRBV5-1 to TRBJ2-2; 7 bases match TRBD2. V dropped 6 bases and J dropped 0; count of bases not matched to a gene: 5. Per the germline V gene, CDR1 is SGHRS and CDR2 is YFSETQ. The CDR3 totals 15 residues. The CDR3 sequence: CASKAGTTNTGELFF. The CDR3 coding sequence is TGCGCCAGCAAAGCGGGGACTACGAACACCGGGGAGCTGTTTTTT. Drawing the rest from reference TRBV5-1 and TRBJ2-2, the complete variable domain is KAGVTQTPRYLIKTRGQQVTLSCSPISGHRSVSWYQQTPGQGLQFLFEYFSETQRNKGNFPGRFSGRQFSNSRSEMNVSTLELGDSALYLCASKAGTTNTGELFFGEGSRLTVL.

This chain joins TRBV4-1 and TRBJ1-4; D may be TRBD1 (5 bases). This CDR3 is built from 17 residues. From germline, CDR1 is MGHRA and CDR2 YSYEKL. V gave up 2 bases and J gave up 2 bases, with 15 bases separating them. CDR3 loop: CASSQSPGLATNEKLFF. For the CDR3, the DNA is TGCGCCAGCAGCCAAAGTCCAGGGTTAGCGACTAATGAAAAACTGTTTTTT.

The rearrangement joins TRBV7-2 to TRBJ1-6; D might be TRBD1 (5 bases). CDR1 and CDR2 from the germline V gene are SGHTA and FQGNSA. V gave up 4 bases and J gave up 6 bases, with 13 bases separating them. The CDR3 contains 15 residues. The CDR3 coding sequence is TGTGCCAGCAGCTCGGGGGACCGAGCTAATTCACCCCTCCACTTT. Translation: CASSSGDRANSPLHF.

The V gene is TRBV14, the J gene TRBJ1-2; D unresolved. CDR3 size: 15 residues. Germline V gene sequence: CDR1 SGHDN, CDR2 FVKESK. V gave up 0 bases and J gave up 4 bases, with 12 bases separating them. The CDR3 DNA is TGTGCCAGCAGCCAAGAAGGCCTCCCTGTCTATGGCTACACCTTC. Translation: CASSQEGLPVYGYTF.